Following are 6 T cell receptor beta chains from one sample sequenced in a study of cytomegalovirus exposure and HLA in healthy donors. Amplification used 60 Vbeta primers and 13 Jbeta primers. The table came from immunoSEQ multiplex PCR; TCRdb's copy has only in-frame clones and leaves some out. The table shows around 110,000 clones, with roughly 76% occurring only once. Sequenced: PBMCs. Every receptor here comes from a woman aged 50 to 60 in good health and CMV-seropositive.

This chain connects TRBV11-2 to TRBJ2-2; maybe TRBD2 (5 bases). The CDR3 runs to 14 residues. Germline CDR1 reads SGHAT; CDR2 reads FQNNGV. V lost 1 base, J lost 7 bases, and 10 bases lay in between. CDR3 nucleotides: TGTGCCAGCAGCTTAGTGTTGGGGAGCGGGGAGCTGTTTTTT. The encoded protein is CASSLVLGSGELFF.

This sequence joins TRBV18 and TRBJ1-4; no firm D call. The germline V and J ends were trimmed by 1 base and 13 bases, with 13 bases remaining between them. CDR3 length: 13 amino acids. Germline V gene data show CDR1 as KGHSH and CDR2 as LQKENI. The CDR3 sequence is CASSPRAFLGLFF. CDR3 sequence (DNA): TGTGCCAGCTCACCACGGGCCTTTCTGGGACTGTTTTTT.

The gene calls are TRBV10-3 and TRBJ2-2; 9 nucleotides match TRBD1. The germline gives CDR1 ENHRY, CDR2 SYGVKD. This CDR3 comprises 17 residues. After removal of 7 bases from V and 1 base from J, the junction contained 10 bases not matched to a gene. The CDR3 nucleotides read TGTGCCATCAAGAGTGGCCTGGGACAGGGGAACACCGGGGAGCTGTTTTTT. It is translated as CAIKSGLGQGNTGELFF.

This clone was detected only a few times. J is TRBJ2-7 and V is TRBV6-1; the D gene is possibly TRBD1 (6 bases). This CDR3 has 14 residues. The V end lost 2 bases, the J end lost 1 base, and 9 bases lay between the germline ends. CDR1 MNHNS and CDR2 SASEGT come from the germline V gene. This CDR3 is CASSEQGRSYEQYF. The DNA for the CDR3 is TGTGCCAGCAGTGAACAGGGGAGATCCTACGAGCAGTACTTC.

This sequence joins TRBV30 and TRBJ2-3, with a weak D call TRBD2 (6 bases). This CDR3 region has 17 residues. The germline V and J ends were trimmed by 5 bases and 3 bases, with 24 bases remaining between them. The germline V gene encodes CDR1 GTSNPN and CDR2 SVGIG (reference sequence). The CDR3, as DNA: TGTGCCTGGGTGAGGTGGGGTGGGGTGGGGGGAACAGATACGCAGTATTTT. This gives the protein CAWVRWGGVGGTDTQYF.

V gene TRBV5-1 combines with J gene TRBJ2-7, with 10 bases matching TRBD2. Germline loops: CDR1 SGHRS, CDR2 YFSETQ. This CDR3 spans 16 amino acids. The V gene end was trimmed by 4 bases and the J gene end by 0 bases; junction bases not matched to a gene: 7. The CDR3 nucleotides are TGCGCCAGCAGCCCGATACTAGCGGGGAGCTCCTACGAGCAGTACTTC. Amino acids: CASSPILAGSSYEQYF. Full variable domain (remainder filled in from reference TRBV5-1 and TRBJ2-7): KAGVTQTPRYLIKTRGQQVTLSCSPISGHRSVSWYQQTPGQGLQFLFEYFSETQRNKGNFPGRFSGRQFSNSRSEMNVSTLELGDSALYLCASSPILAGSSYEQYFGPGTRLTVT.